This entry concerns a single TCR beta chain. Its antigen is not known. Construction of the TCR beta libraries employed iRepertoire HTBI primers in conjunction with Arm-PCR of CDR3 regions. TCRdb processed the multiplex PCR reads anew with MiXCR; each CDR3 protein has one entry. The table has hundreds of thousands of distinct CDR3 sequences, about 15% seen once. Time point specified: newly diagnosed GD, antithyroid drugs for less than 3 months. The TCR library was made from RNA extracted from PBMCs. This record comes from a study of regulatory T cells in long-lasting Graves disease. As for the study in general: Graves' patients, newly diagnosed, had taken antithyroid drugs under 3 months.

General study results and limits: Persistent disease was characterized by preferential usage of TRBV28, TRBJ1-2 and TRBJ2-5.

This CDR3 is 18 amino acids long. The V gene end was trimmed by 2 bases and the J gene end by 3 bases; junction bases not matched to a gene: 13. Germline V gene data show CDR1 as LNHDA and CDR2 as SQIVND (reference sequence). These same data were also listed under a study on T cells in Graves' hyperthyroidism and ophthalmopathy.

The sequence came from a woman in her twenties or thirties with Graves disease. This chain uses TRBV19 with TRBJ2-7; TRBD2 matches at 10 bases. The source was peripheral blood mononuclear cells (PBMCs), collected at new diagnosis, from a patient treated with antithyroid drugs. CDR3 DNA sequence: TGTGCCAGTAGTATACTAGCGGGAGAATCGGGGGGTCGCTACGAGCAGTACTTC. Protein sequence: CASSILAGESGGRYEQYF.